Shown below are 15 T cell receptor beta chains from a single sample sequenced in a study of CD4+ T cells in melanoma. The data were produced by immunoSEQ multiplex PCR, yet TCRdb's version contains in-frame clones alone and is incomplete. The table lists about 140,000 clones, around 90% of them singletons. These receptors came from a human donor with melanoma.

V usage is TRBV7-3 and J usage is TRBJ2-2; 7 bases align to TRBD1. V shed 2 bases, J shed 8 bases, and the junction held 8 bases outside the gene matches. The CDR3 covers 15 residues. CDR1 is SGHTA and CDR2 is FQGTGA in the germline V gene. The CDR3 region has the DNA TGTGCCAGCAGCTTATCTTCGGACAGGCCAGGGGAGCTGTTTTTT. This gives the protein CASSLSSDRPGELFF. Full variable domain (missing parts from reference TRBV7-3 and TRBJ2-2): GAGVSQTPSNKVTEKGKYVELRCDPISGHTALYWYRQSLGQGPEFLIYFQGTGAADDSGLPNDRFFAVRPEGSVSTLKIQRTERGDSAVYLCASSLSSDRPGELFFGEGSRLTVL.

V and J are TRBV10-2 and TRBJ1-1, with 7 positions matching TRBD1. CDR3 length: 15 amino acids. Looked up from germline, CDR1 is WSHSY and CDR2 is SAAADI. The V segment lost 5 bases and the J segment 4 bases; nucleotides outside the gene matches: 10. CDR3 DNA: TGCGCCAGCAGTTATGTTAGGGGGCGAGGCACTGAAGCTTTCTTT. Translating it yields CASSYVRGRGTEAFF.

This clone is a singleton in its sample. The V gene is TRBV7-9, the J gene TRBJ2-5; 8 bases are a match to TRBD1. The end of the DNA aligns better with TRBJ2-7, so the J call may be wrong. Germline values: CDR1 SEHNR, CDR2 FQNEAQ (reference sequence). The CDR3 spans 13 residues. CDR3 sequence: CASSPDRVGEQYF. The CDR3 DNA reads TGTGCCAGCAGCCCGGACAGGGTTGGCGAGCAGTACTTC.

V and J are TRBV18 and TRBJ1-2; 10 nucleotides agree with TRBD1. This CDR3 contains 15 residues. Germline values: CDR1 KGHSH, CDR2 LQKENI. V was pared by 3 bases and J by 3 bases, with 4 bases of the junction left unmatched. For the CDR3, the DNA is TGTGCCAGCTCACCTTCGGACAGGGGGGACTATGGCTACACCTTC. Residues: CASSPSDRGDYGYTF.

The chain uses TRBV7-3 and TRBJ1-6; 8 nucleotides align to TRBD1. CDR3 length: 14 amino acids. Germline CDR1 SGHTA, CDR2 FQGTGA. The trim removed 5 bases at V and 8 bases at J, leaving 5 bases unmatched. The CDR3 loop is CASSRTGGDSPLHF. For the CDR3, the DNA is TGTGCCAGCAGCCGAACAGGGGGAGATTCACCCCTCCACTTT.

V and J are TRBV10-3 and TRBJ2-3, with D perhaps matching TRBD2 (7 bases). With 4 bases removed from V and 2 bases from J, the gap between germline ends came to 10 bases. The CDR3 totals 14 residues. The V gene's germline CDR1 is ENHRY and CDR2 SYGVKD. The DNA of the CDR3 is TGTGCCATCAGTGGGGGGGGGCCCACAGATACGCAGTATTTT. Its protein product is CAISGGGPTDTQYF.

The chain recombines TRBV30 with TRBJ1-2; D remains ambiguous. The CDR3 covers 12 residues. V gave up 2 bases and J gave up 7 bases, with 11 bases separating them. Germline-derived CDR1 and CDR2 are GTSNPN and SVGIG (reference sequence). The CDR3 DNA reads TGTGCCTGGAGTCCCACATTGAGTGGCTACACCTTC. Protein: CAWSPTLSGYTF. The entire variable domain, with the rest obtained from reference TRBV30 and TRBJ1-2, is as follows: SQTIHQWPATLVQPVGSPLSLECTVEGTSNPNLYWYRQAAGRGLQLLFYSVGIGQISSEVPQNLSASRPQDRQFILSSKKLLLSDSGFYLCAWSPTLSGYTFGSGTRLTVV.

The J gene is TRBJ2-3, the V gene TRBV5-6, with 8 bases identical to TRBD2. Germline lookup yields CDR1 SGHDT and CDR2 YYEEEE. The CDR3 spans 15 residues. Trimming removed 4 bases from V and 2 bases from J; junction bases left unmatched: 6. As DNA, the CDR3 is TGTGCCAGCAGCCCCGGGACTAGTAACACAGATACGCAGTATTTT. Protein: CASSPGTSNTDTQYF.

Remarks on this clone: A read error may account for a junction end that differs from germline. The chain combines TRBV7-7 with TRBJ1-1; a weak D match, TRBD1 (6 bases). The CDR3 loop spans 13 amino acids. CDR1 SSHAT and CDR2 FNYEAQ come from the germline V gene (reference sequence). CDR3 region: CASSLLGGTEAFF. The CDR3, as DNA: TGTGCTAGCAGCCTTCTAGGGGGCACTGAAGCTTTCTTT.

This rearrangement joins TRBV19 to TRBJ2-7, with 7 bases fitting TRBD2. V gave up 2 bases and J gave up 0 bases; unmatched junction bases: 4. The germline gives CDR1 LNHDA, CDR2 SQIVND (reference sequence). This CDR3 has 15 amino acids. CDR3 in DNA: TGTGCCAGTAGTATAAGGCCTAGCGGCTCCTACGAGCAGTACTTC. Translated: CASSIRPSGSYEQYF.

The V call is TRBV19, the J call TRBJ1-2; D call uncertain. Per the germline V gene, CDR1 is LNHDA and CDR2 is SQIVND (reference sequence). The V and J ends lost 7 bases and 1 base respectively, with 16 bases between them. The CDR3 runs 15 residues. The CDR3 loop reads CASKDGNSYNYGYTF. CDR3 sequence (DNA): TGTGCCAGTAAGGACGGGAATTCTTATAACTATGGCTACACCTTC.

The chain employs TRBV6-5 and TRBJ1-1; D possibly corresponds to TRBD1 (5 bases). Trimming took 0 bases from V and 4 from J, leaving 12 bases between them. The CDR3 totals 15 residues. Germline loops: CDR1 MNHEY, CDR2 SVGAGI. The CDR3 DNA is TGTGCCAGCAGTTACTCCGGGGGGGGGTCCACTGAAGCTTTCTTT. It encodes CASSYSGGGSTEAFF.

The chain recombines TRBV5-1 with TRBJ1-1; D is unclear. V shed 3 bases and J shed 0 bases, with 12 bases lying between them. Germline V gene data show CDR1 as SGHRS and CDR2 as YFSETQ. The CDR3 length is 15 residues. CDR3 region: CASSSLGPMNTEAFF. The CDR3 DNA is TGCGCCAGCAGCTCCCTTGGACCCATGAACACTGAAGCTTTCTTT.

This clone was detected only once. The chain carries TRBV5-1 and TRBJ1-2; 10 positions agree with TRBD1. Trimming at V came to 2 bases and at J to 7 bases, leaving 11 bases not matched to a gene. Germline V gene sequence: CDR1 SGHRS, CDR2 YFSETQ. The CDR3 covers 16 residues. Here the CDR3 DNA reads TGCGCCAGCAGCTTCGACTCGTGGACAGGGGGTTCTGGCTACACCTTC. Residues: CASSFDSWTGGSGYTF.

The V and J genes are TRBV11-2 and TRBJ2-5; a weak D match, TRBD1 (6 bases). The CDR3 runs 15 residues. Per the germline V gene, CDR1 is SGHAT and CDR2 is FQNNGV. The ends were cut back, 2 bases at V and 5 bases at J, with 15 bases in the middle. For the CDR3, the DNA is TGTGCCAGCAGCTTAAGTATGGGGGCATGGGAGACCCAGTACTTC. Translated, it gives CASSLSMGAWETQYF.